This is a list of T cell receptor beta chains from one sample in a study of T cells after yellow fever vaccination. TCRdb reprocessed the 5' RACE reads with MiXCR, giving one entry per CDR3 protein. The table includes approximately 600,000 distinct CDR3 sequences, approximately 13% detected once. The sample here was PBMCs, taken on the day of the yellow fever booster vaccination. Receptors originate from a man aged 25-40 years who received the YFV17D yellow fever vaccine. Each CDR3 is given with its conserved first and last residue. A D gene is named only where the DNA matches it firmly. Rows may omit the clone size; those that give it use once, few, many or a size class.

>NA|NA|TRBJ2-1|TRBV6-5
TGTGCCAGCAGTTATCTCGAGGGGAACAATGAGCAGTTCTTC
CASSYLEGNNEQFF
>NA|NA|TRBJ2-7|TRBV7-2
TGTGCCAGCAGGGCAGGGACGCGAGCCTACTACGAGCAGTACTTC
CASRAGTRAYYEQYF
>NA|NA|TRBJ1-4|TRBV6-2/TRBV6-3
TGTGCCAGCAGTTACGTACCGGGGCGACAATTTAATGAAAAACTGTTTTTT
CASSYVPGRQFNEKLFF
>TRBD2|NA|TRBJ2-3|TRBV12-3/TRBV12-4
TGTGCCAGCAGGGGTGGTAGCGGGAGGAGCACAGATACGCAGTATTTT
CASRGGSGRSTDTQYF
>NA|few|TRBJ2-5|TRBV21-1
TGTGCCAGCAGCAAACGAAAGACACGGGGGACCCAGTACTTC
CASSKRKTRGTQYF
>TRBD1|NA|TRBJ1-1|TRBV18
TGTGCCAGCTCACCAGGGTCGGGACAGGCATTGTTAGCTTTCTTT
CASSPGSGQALLAFF
>TRBD2|NA|TRBJ2-1|TRBV19
TGTGCCAGTAAGGGACTAGCGGGAGCCCGCTCCTACAATGAGCAGTTCTTC
CASKGLAGARSYNEQFF
>NA|NA|TRBJ2-7|TRBV9
TGTGCCAGCAGCGTAGCAGTGGGAATCTCCTACGTGCAGTACTTC
CASSVAVGISYVQYF
>NA|many|TRBJ2-5|TRBV7-2
TGTGCCAGCAGCTTAGCTTGGGGAGAGACCCAGTACTTC
CASSLAWGETQYF
>NA|NA|TRBJ2-3|TRBV5-1
TGCGCCAGCAGCTTGGAGGGGTCAACGCAGTATTTT
CASSLEGSTQYF
>NA|few|TRBJ1-6|TRBV20-1
TGCAGTGCCAGGCCGGCCTACTCCTATAATTCACCCCTCCACTTT
CSARPAYSYNSPLHF
>NA|NA|TRBJ1-1|TRBV3-1
TGTGCCAGCAGCACCACAGAGACTCGTATGAACACTGAAGCTTTCTTT
CASSTTETRMNTEAFF
>NA|NA|TRBJ2-1|TRBV6-5
TGTGCCAGCAGTTACTCAGGGACTCCCTACAATGAGCAGTTCTTC
CASSYSGTPYNEQFF
>NA|few|TRBJ2-7|TRBV6-5
TGTGCCAGCAGCCCGCTGGACAGAAAAATTTACGAGCAGTACTTC
CASSPLDRKIYEQYF
>TRBD1|few|TRBJ2-3|TRBV20-1
TGCAGTGCTACCGGGACAGGTGGGCCGGATACGCAGTATTTT
CSATGTGGPDTQYF
>TRBD1|few|TRBJ1-1|TRBV6-1
TGTGCCAGCAGGATAGACAGGGCGGCTGAAGCTTTCTTT
CASRIDRAAEAFF
>TRBD1|few|TRBJ1-6|TRBV27
TGTGCCAGCAGACCCGACAGGGGAGATAATTCACCCCTCCACTTT
CASRPDRGDNSPLHF
>NA|NA|TRBJ2-1|TRBV7-9
TGTGCCAGCTATTTTACGGGCCGCTCCTACAATGAGCAGTTCTTC
CASYFTGRSYNEQFF
>TRBD1|NA|TRBJ2-5|TRBV29-1
TGCAGCGTTTTAATTACAGGGGGCCGGGAGACCCAGTACTTC
CSVLITGGRETQYF
>TRBD2|NA|TRBJ2-1|TRBV12-3/TRBV12-4
TGTGCCAGCAGTCCCACCTTACTAGCGGGAGGGTCTGAGCAGTTCTTC
CASSPTLLAGGSEQFF
>NA|many|TRBJ2-1|TRBV10-3
TGTGCCATCAGTCTGAGCGGGCCGAACTCCTACAATGAGCAGTTCTTC
CAISLSGPNSYNEQFF
>NA|few|TRBJ2-1|TRBV12-3/TRBV12-4
TGTGCCAGCAGATCCAACGGCGGGTACAATGAGCAGTTCTTC
CASRSNGGYNEQFF
>TRBD2|many|TRBJ2-1|TRBV6-2/TRBV6-3
TGTGCCAGCAGTTACCCCCGTAGCGGGAGGGCCGTAAACAATGAGCAGTTCTTC
CASSYPRSGRAVNNEQFF
>TRBD2|few|TRBJ2-1|TRBV6-2/TRBV6-3
TGTGCCAGCAGTAGACTAGCGGGAGTCTACAATGAGCAGTTCTTC
CASSRLAGVYNEQFF
>TRBD2|many|TRBJ2-1|TRBV2
TGTGCCAGCAGTGGTTCCAGCGGGATGATGGGTGAGCAGTTCTTC
CASSGSSGMMGEQFF
>NA|many|TRBJ2-3|TRBV6-5
TGTGCCAGCAGTTACTCGATAACCCGGAAGGGGCCAGATACGCAGTATTTT
CASSYSITRKGPDTQYF
>NA|NA|TRBJ2-4|TRBV6-5
TGTGCCAGCAGTTATTCAGGGCTCGCCAAAAACATTCAGTACTTC
CASSYSGLAKNIQYF
>NA|NA|TRBJ1-3|TRBV12-3/TRBV12-4
TGTGCCAGCACCGGTTATAGCTCTGGAAACACCATATATTTT
CASTGYSSGNTIYF
>NA|NA|TRBJ2-7|TRBV5-4
TGTGCCAGCAGCTTTACAAAGTTGGGGGAGCAGTACTTC
CASSFTKLGEQYF
>NA|NA|TRBJ1-3|TRBV29-1
TGCAGCGTTGATGCCGACGGGAGCTCTGGAAACACCATATATTTT
CSVDADGSSGNTIYF
>NA|NA|TRBJ2-2|TRBV10-3
TGTGCCATCAGTGTCCTCAGGATTCCCGGGGAGCTGTTTTTT
CAISVLRIPGELFF
>NA|many|TRBJ1-1|TRBV6-1
TGTGCCGCGGAAGGGGGAAGTGGGTCTGAAGCTTTCTTT
CAAEGGSGSEAFF
>NA|NA|TRBJ1-2|TRBV6-5
TGTGCCAGCAGTTACACTGACAGGAACTATGGCTACACCTTC
CASSYTDRNYGYTF
>NA|many|TRBJ2-5|TRBV28
TGTGCCAGCATCGCCCAGGTGGAAGAGACCCAGTACTTC
CASIAQVEETQYF
>NA|few|TRBJ2-7|TRBV4-2
TGTGCCAGCAGCCAATTCCCGGCCGGGTCTTCCGAGCAGTACTTC
CASSQFPAGSSEQYF
>NA|NA|TRBJ2-1|TRBV18
TGTGCCAGCTCACCTATTACAGGTGACAATGAGCAGTTCTTC
CASSPITGDNEQFF
>TRBD1|NA|TRBJ1-6|TRBV27
TGTGCCAGCAGAACGGACAGGGTTAATTCACCCCTCCACTTT
CASRTDRVNSPLHF
>NA|many|TRBJ2-7|TRBV7-2
TGTGCCAGCAGCCCGGACATATCCTACGAGCAGTACTTC
CASSPDISYEQYF